This TCR beta chain comes out of a study of CD8+CD57+ T cells in acquired aplastic anemia. Study-wide background: Sorted CD4+ and CD8+ cells gave an average of roughly 3.3 ug of DNA. Healthy-donor CD4+ cells averaged around 10 million reads.

Genomic DNA, the template, was used for profiling of the TCR beta VDJ and CDR3. TCRdb fed the reads into MiXCR, producing one record per CDR3 protein. The top ten clones hold approximately 2.9% of a sample with some 180,000 distinct CDR3 sequences, approximately 46% of them seen once. For this clonotype: What it binds is not known.

V was shortened by 6 bases and J by 4 bases, with 19 bases between the two germline ends. Germline values: CDR1 DFQATT, CDR2 SNEGSKA (reference sequence). The CDR3 is 14 amino acids. Study-level points and caveats: The study found no significant CD8+ Simpson's diversity difference between patients and controls. Around 30 sequences, all CD8+ CDR3, were shared between patients and controls.

The sequenced sample was sorted CD4+, CD8+, or CD8+CD57+ T cells (not recorded which) from PBMCs. The V and J genes are TRBV20-1 and TRBJ2-7; D might be TRBD1 or TRBD2, each matching 5 bases. This sequence originates from a human donor in good health. The DNA for the CDR3 is TGCAGTGCCTCCCCGGGGCTGGCGGCATACGAGCAGTACTTC. This translates into CSASPGLAAYEQYF.